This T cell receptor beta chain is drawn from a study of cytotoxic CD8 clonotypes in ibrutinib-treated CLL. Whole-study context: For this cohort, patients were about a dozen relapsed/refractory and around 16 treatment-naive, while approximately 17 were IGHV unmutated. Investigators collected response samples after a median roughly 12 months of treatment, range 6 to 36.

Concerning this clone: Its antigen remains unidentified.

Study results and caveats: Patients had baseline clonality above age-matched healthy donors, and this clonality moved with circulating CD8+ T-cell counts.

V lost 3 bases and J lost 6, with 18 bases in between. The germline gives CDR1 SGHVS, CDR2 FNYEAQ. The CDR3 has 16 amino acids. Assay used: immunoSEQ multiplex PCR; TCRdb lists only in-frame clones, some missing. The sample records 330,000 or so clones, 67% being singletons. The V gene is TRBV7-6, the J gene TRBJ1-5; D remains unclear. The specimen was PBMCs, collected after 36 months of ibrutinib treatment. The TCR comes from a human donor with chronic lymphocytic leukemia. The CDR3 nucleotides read TGTGCCAGCAGCTTGAGAGGGCAGGTCTTAAGTCAGCCCCAGCATTTT. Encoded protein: CASSLRGQVLSQPQHF.